This T cell receptor (beta chain) was captured by sequencing in a study of T cell changes during pregnancy in multiple sclerosis. Sequencing used immunoSEQ multiplex PCR; TCRdb keeps in-frame clones, though not all of them. The repertoire has approximately 27,000 clones, roughly nine tenths of them found once; the top ten carry less than 9%. The trim removed 5 bases at V and 5 bases at J, leaving 9 bases unmatched. This CDR3 has 14 amino acids. Germline V gene data show CDR1 as PRHDT and CDR2 as FYEKMQ (reference sequence). The source is a female donor with multiple sclerosis, enrolled in a pregnancy study. Sequences were derived from CD8+ T cells from peripheral blood mononuclear cells, sampled before pregnancy. The chain combines TRBV13 with TRBJ2-7; 7 bases align to TRBD1. The CDR3 reads CASSTYGGQDEQYF. CDR3 sequence (DNA): TGTGCCAGCAGCACTTACGGTGGACAGGACGAGCAGTACTTC.